The clone carrying this TCR beta chain came up a few times. This CDR3 is built from 14 residues. The junction had 12 bases not matched to a gene; V was cut back by 5 bases and J by 10 bases. Looked up from germline, CDR1 is MDHEN and CDR2 is SYDVKM. Survey-level TCR beta sequencing used the immunoSEQ assay. Repertoires were generated with immunoSEQ multiplex PCR, while TCRdb's copy carries only in-frame clones and drops some. Among 60,000 to 85,000 clones listed, roughly 95% were seen once. The sample taken for sequencing was PBMCs. This clonotype originated in a man aged 35 to 55 with rheumatoid arthritis. This sequence joins TRBV28 and TRBJ1-1; the match to TRBD1 covers 8 bases. The DNA for the CDR3 is TGTGCCAGCAGTCTCTCGGGACAGGTGATGGGAGCTTTCTTT. Encoded protein: CASSLSGQVMGAFF.